The sequence of this T cell receptor beta chain was determined in a study of breast tumors, draining lymph nodes, adjacent tissues (dated by TCRdb to 2016 to 2017). Background for the entire study: Breast cancer patients provided tumor, adjacent nontumor tissue and axillary lymph nodes, and the study compared the TCR beta repertoires across these three sources. The study aimed to assess the relationships and possible T-cell exchange between tumor, surrounding tissue and draining lymph node repertoires in human breast cancer. General findings and caveats noted by the study authors: The data were judged consistent with most tumor T cells deriving from the lymph node and then expanding within tumor tissue. The conclusion that tumor T cells originate in lymph nodes was presented as consistent with a hypothesis rather than as directly demonstrated. Tumors showed preferential V and J gene usage, and their T-cell repertoire diversity fell below that of lymph nodes yet above that of nontumor tissue. Tumor and nontumor tissue repertoires were significantly more similar in luminal-like than in basal-like breast cancer.

According to the germline V gene (reference sequence), CDR1 reads DFQATT and CDR2 reads SNEGSKA. For this chain, trimming is 0 bases at the V end and 4 bases at the J end, and the number of junction bases without a gene match is 11. CDR3 length: 17 amino acids, cysteine to phenylalanine. Just CDR3 DNA is preserved here, 51 bases in frame from base 1. This clonotype was seen many times. Its antigen is still unknown. Base qualities are not recorded, but no much larger clone differs from it by a single base. Sequencing used an Illumina HiSeq 2000. TCR beta chain libraries were generated by multiplex PCR amplification. The amplified TCR beta chain products were analyzed by high-throughput sequencing. TCRdb reprocessed the public reads (quality trimming at Q25 with fastp, clone calling with MiXCR) and kept in-frame beta chains. For every CDR3 protein sequence, its rows merge into one entry that carries the most common genes and DNA. The sample yields about 11,000 distinct CDR3 sequences; roughly 35% were counted once. The top ten clones comprise about 14% of the sample.

The sequencing input was breast tumor tissue. The V gene is TRBV20-1 and the J gene is TRBJ2-2; 7 central nucleotides agree with TRBD2. The TCR comes from a female donor with breast cancer. Some clones in this sample may be carry-over from other donors' samples. Here the CDR3 is given as CSARDPGSGGSTGELFF. The DNA sequence is given as TGCAGTGCTAGAGATCCCGGCTCGGGGGGTAGCACCGGGGAGCTGTTTTTT.